This T cell receptor beta chain was obtained from a study of a mutant IDH1 vaccine in newly diagnosed glioma. Worth noting for this clone: Its cognate antigen is unknown.

The CDR3 contains 15 residues. Germline V gene data show CDR1 as LNHDA and CDR2 as SQIVND (reference sequence). V shed 1 base and J 4 bases; nucleotides not matched to a gene: 2. Some clones are missing from TCRdb's copy, which holds only in-frame ones; the method was immunoSEQ multiplex PCR. The top ten clones hold roughly 4.7% of a sample with 50,000 to 75,000 clones, 74% of them seen once. Time point indicated: week 35, safety follow-up. Mutant IDH1 20-mer peptide, at 300 ug, made up each vaccine dose, with topical imiquimod. The chain links TRBV19 to TRBJ2-1, with 9 nucleotides matching TRBD1. The sequencing used PBMCs, collected from a glioma patient whose treatment included an IDH1 peptide vaccine. The TCR comes from a man aged 50-59 years with glioma. CDR3 protein: CASSIVGQGYNEQFF. In DNA, the CDR3 is TGTGCCAGTAGTATAGTAGGACAGGGGTACAATGAGCAGTTCTTC.